This TCR beta chain was identified in a study of technical replicates of blood from a handful of donors. The germline V gene encodes CDR1 MDHEN and CDR2 SYDVKM. This CDR3 comprises 13 residues. Deletions cut 2 bases from V and 5 bases from J, with 9 bases between. Sequencing used immunoSEQ multiplex PCR; TCRdb keeps in-frame clones, though not all of them. The repertoire holds roughly 79,000 clones, with more than 90% as singletons. Sequenced sample: T cells isolated from PBMCs. This TCR derives from a human donor in good health. The chain recombines TRBV28 with TRBJ1-2, with unresolved D. DNA for the CDR3: TGTGCCAGCAGTTTAGAGGGTGGATATGGCTACACCTTC. Its translation: CASSLEGGYGYTF.